This T cell receptor (beta chain) was documented in a study of tumor-infiltrating lymphocytes in primary liver carcinoma. There are a few counts of this clonotype. The template, about 510 ng total RNA, yielded TCR beta cDNA made with a constant-region primer. Researchers made the TCR beta libraries by running three nested multiplex PCR rounds with slightly modified ARM-PCR. Amplification in the first two PCR rounds was performed using TRBV1-TRBV30 forward primers and a C-beta reverse primer for about 10 cycles each. Each CDR3 protein gets one entry after TCRdb re-called the multiplex PCR reads with MiXCR. The sample lists 300,000 to 350,000 distinct CDR3 sequences, about 50% seen once, with about a sixth in the top ten. The blood RNA (from unsorted whole blood) was obtained, and germline DNA was also extracted. V lost 5 bases, J lost 5 bases, and 12 bases lay in between. This CDR3 is 13 amino acids long.

Sequences were obtained from peripheral blood. This chain joins TRBV12-3 or TRBV12-4 and TRBJ1-2; no reliable D call. The source of this sequence is a woman aged 25 to 45 with primary liver carcinoma and hepatitis B virus infection. The CDR3 region is CASSDRGRYGYTF. DNA of the CDR3: TGTGCCAGCAGTGACCGGGGTCGGTATGGCTACACCTTC.